This T cell receptor beta chain was sequenced for a study of spatial heterogeneity in lung cancer. Individual TCR cDNA molecules each bore their own unique molecular identifier. Each CDR3 protein is one row after TCRdb ran MiXCR on the 5' RACE reads. The sample records 200 to 250 distinct CDR3 sequences, roughly half being singletons. Time point specified: sample taken at primary tumor resection. Researchers sequenced whole RNA taken from tumor, nontumor lung or frozen PBMC without sorting. This clonotype was seen a handful of times. The target antigen is unknown. As an off-target read in a library built for alpha chains, this beta chain has a frequency of little significance. The CDR3 length is 16 residues. Trimming removed 0 bases at V and 1 base at J, with 9 bases between. The V gene's germline CDR1 is KGHDR and CDR2 SFDVKD. Study-wide findings and caveats: Intratumoral expanded alpha and beta TCR counts were found to track tumor mutation counts.

The chain recombines TRBV24-1 with TRBJ2-1; TRBD2 is a possible D gene (6 bases). The source material was lung tumor tissue, sampled at surgery. This sequence was found in a male donor with early-stage non-small cell lung cancer. The CDR3 reads CATSDLGGVSYNEQFF. CDR3 DNA sequence: TGTGCCACCAGTGATTTGGGCGGGGTATCCTACAATGAGCAGTTCTTC.